The subject of this entry is one T cell receptor (beta chain). Antigen: not known. The sample is drawn from a study of T cell responses to AZD1222 COVID-19 vaccine. This table comes from immunoSEQ multiplex PCR, and its TCRdb copy is limited to in-frame clones, with some not included. The sample comprises about 140,000 clones, 80% to 95% of which are singletons, and approximately 0.96% rests with the top ten. CDR1 and CDR2 from the germline V gene are LGHDT and YNNKEL (reference sequence). This CDR3 region has 15 residues. The V gene lost 1 base and the J gene lost 5 bases, with 14 bases spanning the gap. Study-level points and caveats: Reportedly, close to half of spike-specific TCRs are directed against unmutated variant regions. Spike-specific TCR breadth and depth rose after two AZD1222 doses.

Specimen: peripheral blood, collected on day 0 of MenACWY control vaccination. V usage is TRBV3-1 (or the pseudogene TRBV3-2) and J usage is TRBJ2-5; tentatively, D is TRBD2 (7 bases). The TCR sequence derives from an adult in good health. The CDR3: CASSQARGRGETQYF. The CDR3 nucleotides are TGTGCCAGCAGCCAAGCCCGGGGGCGGGGGGAGACCCAGTACTTC.